Following are 29 T cell receptor beta chains from one sample sequenced in a study of cytomegalovirus exposure and HLA in healthy donors. 60 Vbeta and 13 Jbeta primers were used in PCR. Only in-frame clones appear in the TCRdb table, and some are missing; sequencing was by immunoSEQ multiplex PCR. The sample gives 100,000 to 150,000 clones, 60% to 85% of which show up once; around 3.5% is in the top ten. The sample was PBMCs. The source of these receptors is a man between 25 and 39 years old in good health and CMV-seronegative.

This CDR3 reads CAISESNTGGLVWQETQYF. CDR3 bases: TGTGCCATCAGTGAGTCGAATACAGGGGGCTTAGTTTGGCAAGAGACCCAGTACTTC. This rearrangement joins TRBV10-3 to TRBJ2-5; 9 nucleotides agree with TRBD1. CDR3 size: 19 residues. Germline V gene data show CDR1 as ENHRY and CDR2 as SYGVKD. V lost 0 bases to trimming and J lost 2 bases; unmatched junction nucleotides: 13.

The gene calls are TRBV11-2 and TRBJ1-4; TRBD1 matches 7 bases. V trimming: 5 bases; J trimming: 11 bases; junction bases outside the gene matches: 5. The CDR3 has 12 residues. CDR1 and CDR2 from the germline V gene are SGHAT and FQNNGV. This CDR3 reads CASSQTGRKLFF. CDR3 nucleotides: TGTGCCAGCAGCCAGACAGGGAGGAAACTGTTTTTT.

This sequence joins TRBV28 and TRBJ1-1; D is unclear. The V gene lost 4 bases and the J gene lost 5 bases, with 11 bases spanning the gap. The germline gives CDR1 MDHEN, CDR2 SYDVKM. The CDR3 loop spans 13 amino acids. The CDR3 nucleotides are TGTGCCAGCAGTTCTTACCGACAAACTGAAGCTTTCTTT. It yields the protein CASSSYRQTEAFF.

The chain employs TRBV28 and TRBJ1-4, with a weak D call TRBD1 (6 bases). Trimming took off 6 bases at V and 6 bases at J, with 17 bases between the two ends. The CDR3 consists of 15 residues. CDR1 and CDR2 (germline): MDHEN, SYDVKM. The CDR3 here is CASSKGHDDYEKLFF. CDR3 nucleotide sequence: TGTGCCAGCAGCAAGGGACACGACGACTATGAAAAACTGTTTTTT.

The rearrangement uses TRBV5-1 and TRBJ2-1; the D gene is possibly TRBD2 (5 bases). V gave up 7 bases and J gave up 1 base, with 21 bases separating them. This CDR3 spans 17 amino acids. In germline, CDR1 is SGHRS, CDR2 YFSETQ. The CDR3 nucleotides read TGCGCCAGCGGCGCTACTTACGGGGAGAGTTCCTACAATGAGCAGTTCTTC. It codes for CASGATYGESSYNEQFF.

V and J are TRBV6-1 and TRBJ1-6; no definite D call. The ends were cut back, 4 bases at V and 4 bases at J, with 5 bases in the middle. The CDR3 totals 13 residues. The germline gives CDR1 MNHNS, CDR2 SASEGT. CDR3 amino acids: CASSAGYNSPLHF. DNA of the CDR3: TGTGCCAGCAGTGCCGGGTATAATTCACCCCTCCACTTT.

V is TRBV27 and J is TRBJ1-1; 9 nucleotides align to TRBD1. V lost 3 bases to trimming and J lost 4 bases; unmatched junction nucleotides: 12. The length of the CDR3 is 17 residues. Per the germline V gene, CDR1 is MNHEY and CDR2 is SMNVEV (reference sequence). In DNA form, the CDR3 reads TGTGCCAGCAGTTTCGGGACAGGGAAAAATCTGGGCACTGAAGCTTTCTTT. It is translated as CASSFGTGKNLGTEAFF.

This clone was detected only a few times. The chain is built from TRBV6-1 and TRBJ2-7, with D perhaps TRBD1 (5 bases). Germline CDR1 MNHNS, CDR2 SASEGT. The CDR3 has 14 residues. The V end lost 0 bases, the J end lost 6 bases, and 12 bases lay between the germline ends. CDR3 in amino acids: CASSEAAGWSEQYF. The CDR3, as DNA: TGTGCCAGCAGTGAAGCGGCAGGGTGGTCCGAGCAGTACTTC.

This clone was seen a handful of times. The chain is built from TRBV7-2 and TRBJ2-4; D possibly corresponds to TRBD1 (6 bases). CDR1 SGHTA and CDR2 FQGNSA come from the germline V gene. Trimming cost V 5 bases and J 8 bases, with 22 bases left between them. CDR3 length: 16 residues. CDR3 nucleotide sequence: TGTGCCAGCAGCGCGAATACCAGGGGCGAGTGGTACATTCAGTACTTC. Translated: CASSANTRGEWYIQYF. Full variable domain (missing parts from reference TRBV7-2 and TRBJ2-4): GAGVSQSPSNKVTEKGKDVELRCDPISGHTALYWYRQSLGQGLEFLIYFQGNSAPDKSGLPSDRFSAERTGGSVSTLTIQRTQQEDSAVYLCASSANTRGEWYIQYFGAGTRLSVL.

The chain employs TRBV6-5 and TRBJ2-7; TRBD1 agrees at 7 bases. V lost 2 bases, J lost 6 bases, and 7 bases stayed unmatched. Germline V lookup: CDR1 MNHEY, CDR2 SVGAGI. This CDR3 has 14 amino acids. The CDR3 is CASSYTLTGREQYF. The DNA for the CDR3 is TGTGCCAGCAGTTACACGCTGACAGGGCGCGAGCAGTACTTC.

The rearrangement links TRBV28 to TRBJ1-5; 10 bases line up with TRBD1. The CDR3 length is 15 residues. The J segment lost 5 bases and the V segment lost 4 bases, leaving 5 bases of the junction unmatched. CDR1 MDHEN and CDR2 SYDVKM come from the germline V gene. The CDR3 is CASSYRTGGDQPQHF. The CDR3 DNA reads TGTGCCAGCAGTTACCGGACAGGGGGGGATCAGCCCCAGCATTTT.

The chain joins TRBV9 to TRBJ1-2, with 9 bases that match TRBD1. Looked up from germline, CDR1 is SGDLS and CDR2 is YYNGEE. The CDR3 extends over 15 amino acids. V was pared by 4 bases and J by 1 base, with 5 bases of the junction left unmatched. In DNA, the CDR3 is TGTGCCAGCAGCCCCGGGGGACAGGGTAACTATGGCTACACCTTC. This codes for CASSPGGQGNYGYTF. The full variable domain, completed using reference TRBV9 and TRBJ1-2, is DSGVTQTPKHLITATGQRVTLRCSPRSGDLSVYWYQQSLDQGLQFLIQYYNGEERAKGNILERFSAQQFPDLHSELNLSSLELGDSALYFCASSPGGQGNYGYTFGSGTRLTVV.

This clone showed up just a few times. This chain uses TRBV13 with TRBJ2-6, with D unclear. Germline loops: CDR1 PRHDT, CDR2 FYEKMQ (reference sequence). This CDR3 has 16 amino acids. The germline V and J ends were trimmed by 3 bases and 0 bases, with 9 bases remaining between them. This chain's CDR3 is CASSFWSSSGANVLTF. The CDR3 DNA sequence: TGTGCCAGCAGCTTCTGGTCCAGCTCTGGGGCCAACGTCCTGACTTTC. Full variable domain (rest looked up from reference TRBV13 and TRBJ2-6): AAGVIQSPRHLIKEKRETATLKCYPIPRHDTVYWYQQGPGQDPQFLISFYEKMQSDKGSIPDRFSAQQFSDYHSELNMSSLELGDSALYFCASSFWSSSGANVLTFGAGSRLTVL.

This clone is a singleton in its sample. The chain combines TRBV5-1 with TRBJ2-2; 7 nucleotides line up with TRBD1. Germline V gene data show CDR1 as SGHRS and CDR2 as YFSETQ. Germline trimming cut 2 bases from V and 1 base from J; bases unmatched to any gene: 2. This CDR3 region has 15 residues. CDR3: CASSFRQGNTGELFF. The DNA for the CDR3 is TGCGCCAGCAGCTTCCGACAGGGGAACACCGGGGAGCTGTTTTTT. The complete variable domain, with remaining parts taken from reference TRBV5-1 and TRBJ2-2, reads KAGVTQTPRYLIKTRGQQVTLSCSPISGHRSVSWYQQTPGQGLQFLFEYFSETQRNKGNFPGRFSGRQFSNSRSEMNVSTLELGDSALYLCASSFRQGNTGELFFGEGSRLTVL.

This clone has just a few counts. The CDR3 is CASSLELAGGLSSYNEQFF. For the CDR3, the DNA is TGTGCCAGCAGCTTAGAACTAGCGGGGGGCCTAAGCTCCTACAATGAGCAGTTCTTC. The V call is TRBV7-2, the J call TRBJ2-1, with 12 positions matching TRBD2. From germline, CDR1 is SGHTA and CDR2 FQGNSA. Trimming at V came to 1 base and at J to 0 bases, leaving 7 bases not matched to a gene. The CDR3 has 19 residues.

This sequence joins TRBV4-3 and TRBJ1-5; TRBD1 might be the D (5 bases). This CDR3 spans 13 amino acids. In germline, CDR1 is LGHNA, CDR2 YSLEER. V was trimmed by 0 bases and J by 7 bases, leaving 7 bases between them. The CDR3 DNA is TGCGCCAGCAGCCAAGATCAGGGCCAGCCCCAGCATTTT. This codes for CASSQDQGQPQHF.

This clone is a singleton in its sample. The chain uses TRBV6-1 and TRBJ2-3; D possibly corresponds to TRBD1 (5 bases). The germline CDR1 and CDR2 sequences are MNHNS and SASEGT. The CDR3 runs to 12 residues. V was cut by 8 bases and J by 13 bases, with 19 bases left in between. The CDR3 DNA sequence: TGTGCCAGCCGATTATCCTCGACAGTGAAGTATTTT. It encodes CASRLSSTVKYF.

The CDR3 is CAISEPLGVAYEQYF. CDR3 DNA: TGTGCCATCAGTGAGCCACTCGGGGTCGCCTACGAGCAGTACTTC. The genes are TRBV10-3 and TRBJ2-7; D perhaps matches TRBD2 (5 bases). The CDR3 length is 15 residues. V was trimmed by 2 bases and J by 2 bases, leaving 13 bases between them. Looked up from germline, CDR1 is ENHRY and CDR2 is SYGVKD.

The chain couples TRBV10-3 to TRBJ1-1; 8 bases map to TRBD1. This CDR3 contains 14 residues. V shed 10 bases, J shed 5 bases, and the junction held 12 bases outside the gene matches. The germline V gene has CDR1 ENHRY and CDR2 SYGVKD. In DNA, the CDR3 is TGTGCCACAACCGGGACAGGAAAGAGGACTGAAGCTTTCTTT. Protein: CATTGTGKRTEAFF.

This clone has only one observation. This chain uses TRBV28 with TRBJ1-4, with D maybe TRBD1 (6 bases). Trimming left V 6 bases short and J 6 bases short, with 17 bases between. The germline CDR1 and CDR2 sequences are MDHEN and SYDVKM. This CDR3 contains 15 residues. CDR3 amino acids: CASSPLRDTHEKLFF. DNA for the CDR3: TGTGCCAGCAGCCCCCTCCGGGACACCCATGAAAAACTGTTTTTT.

The chain links TRBV28 to TRBJ1-1; 7 nucleotides align to TRBD1. There are 12 residues in the CDR3. V was pared by 5 bases and J by 6 bases, with 3 bases of the junction left unmatched. The germline V gene encodes CDR1 MDHEN and CDR2 SYDVKM. The CDR3 DNA reads as TGTGCCAGCAGTCGGACAGGACCTGAAGCTTTCTTT. Its protein product is CASSRTGPEAFF.

The V call is TRBV10-3, the J call TRBJ2-7; 8 positions match TRBD1. This CDR3 contains 14 residues. CDR1 is ENHRY and CDR2 is SYGVKD in the germline V gene. The junction had 10 bases not matched to a gene; V was cut back by 8 bases and J by 4 bases. The CDR3 coding sequence is TGTGCCATCGGGGAAGGACAGGGTCTATACGAGCAGTACTTC. Its protein product is CAIGEGQGLYEQYF.

The chain employs TRBV4-2 and TRBJ1-1, with D perhaps matching TRBD1 (6 bases). This CDR3 contains 14 residues. Germline CDR1 LGHNA, CDR2 YNFKEQ. V dropped 1 base and J dropped 4 bases, with 10 bases sitting between them. In DNA form, the CDR3 reads TGTGCCAGCAGCCAAGGGGGGCGTAGCACTGAAGCTTTCTTT. Translated, it gives CASSQGGRSTEAFF.

The chain recombines TRBV7-8 with TRBJ1-1, with unresolved D. Germline CDR1 SGHVS, CDR2 FQNEAQ. V gave up 1 base and J gave up 2 bases, with 17 bases separating them. The CDR3 length is 17 residues. CDR3 in amino acids: CASSLVLVRNRNTEAFF. The CDR3 DNA reads as TGTGCCAGCAGCTTAGTTTTGGTCAGGAACAGAAACACTGAAGCTTTCTTT. Supplemented by reference TRBV7-8 and TRBJ1-1, the full variable domain reads GAGVSQSPRYKVAKRGQDVALRCDPISGHVSLFWYQQALGQGPEFLTYFQNEAQLDKSGLPSDRFFAERPEGSVSTLKIQRTQQEDSAVYLCASSLVLVRNRNTEAFFGQGTRLTVV.

The chain joins TRBV6-6 to TRBJ2-3, with D possibly TRBD1 on 6 matching bases. V lost 6 bases, J lost 2 bases, and 12 bases lay in between. Germline-derived CDR1 and CDR2 are MNHNY and SVGAGI (reference sequence). This CDR3 contains 14 residues. CDR3 sequence (DNA): TGTGCCAGCAGAGAACAGGGTAACACAGATACGCAGTATTTT. Its protein is CASREQGNTDTQYF.

This clone was observed a few times. The chain uses TRBV29-1 and TRBJ1-1, with 10 bases identical to TRBD1. CDR3 length equals 15 residues. The ends lost 5 bases at V and 1 base at J; junction bases unmatched: 7. Germline V gene sequence: CDR1 SQVTM, CDR2 ANQGSEA. CDR3 loop: CSVRQGAGRNTEAFF. CDR3 DNA sequence: TGCAGCGTTAGACAGGGGGCAGGAAGGAACACTGAAGCTTTCTTT.

Details on this clone: At one end, the junction sequence differs from germline, possibly due to a read error. This chain joins TRBV7-9 and TRBJ1-5, with D unresolved. The CDR3 totals 13 residues. The germline CDR1 and CDR2 sequences are SEHNR and FQNEAQ (reference sequence). Here the CDR3 DNA reads TGTTCCAGCAGCTTGGCAGGCGATCAGCCCCAGCATTTT. Translation gives CSSSLAGDQPQHF.

This chain joins TRBV14 and TRBJ1-6; 8 nucleotides line up with TRBD1. Trimming at V came to 1 base and at J to 10 bases, leaving 9 bases not matched to a gene. In germline, CDR1 is SGHDN, CDR2 FVKESK. This CDR3 is 16 amino acids long. The CDR3 sequence is CASSQGAGTGWSPLHF. The CDR3 region has the DNA TGTGCCAGCAGCCAAGGGGCCGGGACAGGTTGGTCACCCCTCCACTTT.

The chain employs TRBV6-5 and TRBJ2-3; D is ambiguous. V was trimmed by 0 bases and J by 6 bases, leaving 13 bases between them. The CDR3 sequence is 15 residues long. Germline V gene sequence: CDR1 MNHEY, CDR2 SVGAGI. Here the CDR3 reads CASSYSIFSSDTQYF. For the CDR3, the DNA is TGTGCCAGCAGTTACTCGATCTTTAGCTCCGATACGCAGTATTTT.